The text below deals with one T cell receptor (beta chain). Its antigen is not identified. At one end the junction does not follow the germline gene, possibly because of a read error. Included in the TCR beta cDNA libraries were unique molecular identifiers. TCRdb re-analysed the PCR reads in MiXCR, keeping a single row per CDR3 protein. This sample has 750,000 to 950,000 distinct CDR3 sequences, with under 70% found just once. This sample stems from a study of post-analysis software for immune sequencing data. Study-level findings and limits: Comparison of patients with controls showed 4 to 6 TRBV segments more frequent in patients, TRBV5-6, TRBV5-1 and TRBV20-1 among them. Batch-mates among the samples co-clustered strongly by F measure. The study found significantly lower normalized Chao1 diversity in multiple sclerosis patients than in controls.

Germline V gives CDR1 SGHTA, CDR2 FQGNSA. There are 15 residues in the CDR3. The sequence came from a girl aged 10 to 17 with multiple sclerosis. The sequencing sample was made of blood. The J gene is TRBJ1-2, the V gene TRBV7-2; 8 bases map to TRBD1. The CDR3 nucleotides are TGTGCCAGCAGTTTAGGGGCAGGGGGCCCCTATGGCTACACCTTC. This translates into CASSLGAGGPYGYTF.